Below, 15 T cell receptor beta chains from the same sample are listed, as sequenced in a study of post-analysis software for immune sequencing data. Study-wide findings and caveats: Five or six TRBV segments, including TRBV5-6, TRBV5-1 and TRBV20-1, were more frequent in patients than controls.

No antigen has been assigned to these receptors. Prepared TCR beta cDNA libraries contained unique molecular identifiers. In TCRdb, the PCR reads were re-called with MiXCR into one record per CDR3 protein. This table has around 250,000 distinct CDR3 sequences, 35% to 45% appearing once. The sequenced material came from blood. These receptors came from a girl aged 5-17 years with multiple sclerosis.

This clonotype came up many times. At one of its ends the junction is not consistent with the germline gene, which may arise from a read error. The J gene is TRBJ2-5, the V gene TRBV3-1; maybe TRBD2 (6 bases). This CDR3 is 14 amino acids long. The germline V gene has CDR1 LGHDT and CDR2 YNNKEL (reference sequence). The CDR3 sequence: CASSPGLLQVTQYF. The CDR3 DNA reads TGTGCCAGCAGCCCGGGACTGCTTCAAGTGACCCAGTACTTC.

This clonotype has a count of ten or more. V is TRBV14 and J is TRBJ2-1, with unresolved D. Germline V gene data show CDR1 as SGHDN and CDR2 as FVKESK. This CDR3 has 14 amino acids. Trimming removed 1 base from V and 4 bases from J, with 8 bases in between. In DNA form, the CDR3 reads TGTGCCAGCAGCCAAGTATCGACATACAATGAGCAGTTCTTC. Protein: CASSQVSTYNEQFF.

This clonotype was seen a handful of times. The chain couples TRBV7-2 to TRBJ2-5; no clear D gene. Germline CDR1 reads SGHTA; CDR2 reads FQGNSA. The length of the CDR3 is 13 residues. Trimming took off 5 bases at V and 6 bases at J, with 13 bases between the two ends. CDR3 DNA: TGTGCCAGCAGCGCCCGGGTCCAGAAGACCCAGTACTTC. This translates into CASSARVQKTQYF.

The J gene is TRBJ2-1, the V gene TRBV11-1; TRBD2 might be the D (5 bases). Germline CDR1 is SGHAT and CDR2 is FQDESV (reference sequence). Deletions cut 5 bases from V and 0 bases from J, with 11 bases between. CDR3 size: 15 residues. The DNA for the CDR3 is TGTGCCAGCAGCCGTACTAGATCCTCCTACAATGAGCAGTTCTTC. It is translated as CASSRTRSSYNEQFF.

In this sample, this clonotype turned up once. The V gene is TRBV4-1, the J gene TRBJ1-4; 9 positions agree with TRBD1. The CDR3 runs to 15 residues. V was pared by 1 base and J by 5 bases, with 2 bases of the junction left unmatched. Germline V gives CDR1 MGHRA, CDR2 YSYEKL. This CDR3 reads CASSQVGTGNEKLFF. In nucleotides, the CDR3 is TGCGCCAGCAGCCAAGTCGGGACAGGGAATGAAAAACTGTTTTTT.

The chain joins TRBV20-1 to TRBJ2-1; 11 nucleotides match TRBD1. The J call may not be correct, given that the DNA end is closer to TRBJ2-7. The V gene's germline CDR1 is DFQATT and CDR2 SNEGSKA (reference sequence). There are 15 residues in the CDR3. The CDR3 bases are TGCAGTGCTACCGGGACAGGGGGGCGAGGCAATGAGCAGTACTTC. Protein sequence: CSATGTGGRGNEQYF.

This clonotype has a single count. The genes are TRBV28 and TRBJ2-2, with TRBD2 identical over 12 bases. There are 16 residues in the CDR3. Trimming at V came to 7 bases and at J to 3 bases, leaving 6 bases not matched to a gene. Germline CDR1 and CDR2: MDHEN and SYDVKM. CDR3 bases: TGTGCCAGCATTGGACTAGCGGGACAGCACACCGGGGAGCTGTTTTTT. This encodes CASIGLAGQHTGELFF.

Only a few counts were recorded for this clonotype. The chain employs TRBV6-2 or TRBV6-3 and TRBJ2-7; D may be TRBD2 (5 bases). V was pared by 2 bases and J by 6 bases, with 14 bases between. The CDR3 totals 14 residues. CDR1 and CDR2 from the germline V gene are MNHEY and SVGEGT. The CDR3 is CASSYPGGCGEQYF. CDR3 coding DNA: TGTGCCAGCAGTTACCCTGGCGGGTGTGGCGAGCAGTACTTC.

This clonotype appeared a few times. This chain connects TRBV7-2 to TRBJ2-2, with 13 bases lining up with TRBD2. The CDR3 has 16 amino acids. Germline values: CDR1 SGHTA, CDR2 FQGNSA. V lost 5 bases and J lost 6; bases outside the gene matches: 6. The CDR3 nucleotides are TGTGCCAGCAGCCTCAGGACTAGCGGGAGCCCCGGGGAGCTGTTTTTT. This encodes CASSLRTSGSPGELFF.

The chain has TRBV7-2 and TRBJ2-1; 10 positions agree with TRBD2. V dropped 4 bases and J dropped 5; count of bases not matched to a gene: 5. CDR1 and CDR2 from the germline V gene are SGHTA and FQGNSA. This CDR3 is built from 15 residues. DNA for the CDR3: TGTGCCAGCAGCTCCTCTAGCGGGGGCCACAATGAGCAGTTCTTC. This sequence encodes CASSSSSGGHNEQFF.

Comments on this clonotype: One base away lies a much larger clone, so this may be a sequencing read error. The chain is built from TRBV5-5 and TRBJ2-1; tentative D call: TRBD2 (6 bases). The CDR3 spans 16 residues. Between the trimmed V and J ends, which lost 1 base and 3 bases, there was a span of 14 bases. Per germline, CDR1 SGHKS and CDR2 YYEKEE (reference sequence). The CDR3 region has the DNA TGTGCCAGCAGCTTGTTGGCTAGCGAAATCTACAATGAGCAGTTCTTC. Translation gives CASSLLASEIYNEQFF.

This clonotype was counted at least ten times. The chain couples TRBV5-6 to TRBJ2-7, with D perhaps matching TRBD2 (5 bases). The germline CDR1 and CDR2 sequences are SGHDT and YYEEEE. The V and J ends lost 5 bases and 2 bases respectively, with 11 bases between them. This CDR3 spans 13 amino acids. The CDR3 DNA is TGTGCCAGCAGTCCCCGGGAACCCTACGAGCAGTACTTC. It encodes CASSPREPYEQYF.

This clonotype has at least ten counts. J is TRBJ2-7 and V is TRBV28; possible D gene TRBD2, 5 bases. Trimming removed 10 bases from V and 0 bases from J, with 19 bases in between. The CDR3 totals 15 residues. Germline assignment: CDR1 MDHEN and CDR2 SYDVKM. This CDR3 reads CATRGWQRSSYEQYF. The DNA for the CDR3 is TGTGCCACTCGGGGATGGCAGCGGAGCTCCTACGAGCAGTACTTC.

This clonotype was recorded many times. The chain uses TRBV28 and TRBJ1-1; D is ambiguous. V lost 2 bases, J lost 4 bases, and 8 bases lay in between. The V gene's germline CDR1 is MDHEN and CDR2 SYDVKM. The CDR3 sequence is 13 residues long. The CDR3 nucleotides read TGTGCCAGCAGTTTACAGCGAGGCACTGAAGCTTTCTTT. It encodes CASSLQRGTEAFF.

This chain's CDR3 is CASSLVISGNTIYF. The CDR3 nucleotides are TGTGCCAGCAGCTTAGTGATCTCTGGAAACACCATATATTTT. The chain links TRBV11-2 to TRBJ1-3, with D uncertain. The CDR3 sequence is 14 residues long. The V gene's germline CDR1 is SGHAT and CDR2 FQNNGV. The V and J ends lost 1 base and 0 bases respectively, with 4 bases between them.